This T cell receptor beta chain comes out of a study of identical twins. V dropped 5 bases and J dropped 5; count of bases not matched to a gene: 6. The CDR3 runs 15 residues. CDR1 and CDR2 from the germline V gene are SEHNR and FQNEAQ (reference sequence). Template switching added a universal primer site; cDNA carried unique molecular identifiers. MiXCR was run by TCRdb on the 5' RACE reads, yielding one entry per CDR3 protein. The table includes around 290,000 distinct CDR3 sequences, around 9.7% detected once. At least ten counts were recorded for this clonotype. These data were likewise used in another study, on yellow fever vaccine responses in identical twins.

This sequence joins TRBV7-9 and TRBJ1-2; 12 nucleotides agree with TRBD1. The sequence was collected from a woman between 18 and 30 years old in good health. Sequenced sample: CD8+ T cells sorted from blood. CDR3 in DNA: TGTGCCAGCAGCCCGCGGGACAGGGGGCTTTATGGCTACACCTTC. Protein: CASSPRDRGLYGYTF.